Each of the 24 T cell receptor beta chains below was sequenced from the same sample in a study of cytomegalovirus exposure and HLA in healthy donors. PCR amplification relied on 60 Vbeta primers (plus 13 Jbeta primers). The assay was immunoSEQ multiplex PCR, and TCRdb's table has in-frame clones only and misses some. The profile shows fewer than 150,000 clones, roughly 75% of them singletons. Sequenced material: PBMCs. These receptors were obtained from a middle-aged man in good health and CMV-seropositive.

V usage is TRBV6-6 and J usage is TRBJ2-3; 9 nucleotides line up with TRBD1. V lost 5 bases and J lost 1; bases outside the gene matches: 4. This CDR3 has 15 residues. Per the germline V gene, CDR1 is MNHNY and CDR2 is SVGAGI (reference sequence). Here the CDR3 reads CASSPTGGGTDTQYF. The CDR3 nucleotides read TGTGCCAGCAGTCCGACAGGGGGAGGCACAGATACGCAGTATTTT.

This clone has just a few counts. The rearrangement links TRBV27 to TRBJ2-1; 9 bases map to TRBD2. This CDR3 is built from 14 residues. From germline, CDR1 is MNHEY and CDR2 SMNVEV (reference sequence). With V trimmed by 6 bases and J by 3 bases, 3 bases remained unmatched. The CDR3 nucleotides are TGTGCCAGCAGCGGAGCGGGAGGCTACAATGAGCAGTTCTTC. This codes for CASSGAGGYNEQFF.

V is TRBV5-1 and J is TRBJ2-2, with 7 bases identical to TRBD1. The CDR3 length is 15 residues. With V trimmed by 3 bases and J by 4 bases, 6 bases remained unmatched. Germline V lookup: CDR1 SGHRS, CDR2 YFSETQ. CDR3 in DNA: TGCGCCAGCAGCTCCGGGGACAGACCCACCGGGGAGCTGTTTTTT. This encodes CASSSGDRPTGELFF.

The rearrangement uses TRBV4-1 and TRBJ2-5; D is perhaps TRBD1 (6 bases). The tail of the sequence fits TRBJ2-7 better, so the J call may be wrong. The CDR3 totals 13 residues. Germline V gives CDR1 MGHRA, CDR2 YSYEKL. The CDR3 DNA reads as TGCGCCAGCAGCGCTGGGACATTCTACGAGCAGTACTTC. This translates into CASSAGTFYEQYF.

CDR3 nucleotides: TGTGCCAGCTCATCGCCGTCAGGAGGCGTCACTGAAGCTTTCTTT. This encodes CASSSPSGGVTEAFF. The V and J genes are TRBV18 and TRBJ1-1; D gene ambiguous. The V gene lost 5 bases and the J gene lost 4 bases, with 17 bases spanning the gap. There are 15 residues in the CDR3. Germline V CDR1 and CDR2: KGHSH, LQKENI.

V and J are TRBV27 and TRBJ1-2; no definite D call. The length of the CDR3 is 13 residues. Germline V lookup: CDR1 MNHEY, CDR2 SMNVEV (reference sequence). V shed 3 bases and J shed 4 bases, with 9 bases lying between them. The CDR3 sequence is CASSFSVLYGYTF. The CDR3, as DNA: TGTGCCAGCAGTTTCAGCGTCCTCTATGGCTACACCTTC.

This chain links TRBV9 with TRBJ2-2, with 9 positions matching TRBD2. V lost 5 bases, J lost 6 bases, and 2 bases stayed unmatched. Per the germline V gene, CDR1 is SGDLS and CDR2 is YYNGEE. The CDR3 loop spans 13 amino acids. This chain's CDR3 is CASSSGSAGELFF. CDR3 DNA sequence: TGTGCCAGCAGTAGCGGGAGCGCCGGGGAGCTGTTTTTT. The variable domain in full, with the rest retrieved from reference TRBV9 and TRBJ2-2, is DSGVTQTPKHLITATGQRVTLRCSPRSGDLSVYWYQQSLDQGLQFLIQYYNGEERAKGNILERFSAQQFPDLHSELNLSSLELGDSALYFCASSSGSAGELFFGEGSRLTVL.

This clone was detected a few times. The rearrangement links TRBV19 to TRBJ2-3, with TRBD2 matching 7 bases. V was clipped by 1 base and J by 2 bases; unmatched bases: 3. Germline CDR1 reads LNHDA; CDR2 reads SQIVND (reference sequence). The length of the CDR3 is 15 residues. In DNA, the CDR3 is TGTGCCAGTAGTATAGGCAGCGGGGTCACAGATACGCAGTATTTT. This encodes CASSIGSGVTDTQYF.

The V gene is TRBV4-1, the J gene TRBJ2-7, with D unresolved. This CDR3 is 16 amino acids long. V lost 0 bases to trimming and J lost 0 bases, with 12 bases between them. CDR1 and CDR2 from the germline V gene are MGHRA and YSYEKL. The CDR3 DNA sequence: TGCGCCAGCAGCCAAGAAACAGATTACAGCTCCTACGAGCAGTACTTC. Encoded protein: CASSQETDYSSYEQYF.

The DNA of the CDR3 is TGCAGCGTTGGGACAGCTTCTGGAAACACCATATATTTT. Translation: CSVGTASGNTIYF. This chain links TRBV29-1 with TRBJ1-3; D may be TRBD1 (6 bases). Germline V gives CDR1 SQVTM, CDR2 ANQGSEA. The CDR3 covers 13 residues. Between the trimmed V and J ends, which lost 4 bases and 1 base, there was a span of 8 bases.

The chain employs TRBV2 and TRBJ1-2; 9 bases fit TRBD1. Germline CDR1 is SNHLY and CDR2 is FYNNEI. Trimming removed 2 bases from V and 4 bases from J; junction bases left unmatched: 5. CDR3 length: 15 amino acids. The CDR3: CASSERDRVGYGYTF. For the CDR3, the DNA is TGTGCCAGCAGTGAAAGGGACAGGGTGGGCTATGGCTACACCTTC.

V gene TRBV4-2 combines with J gene TRBJ2-3; 9 nucleotides align to TRBD2. With 3 bases clipped from V and 2 bases from J, the junction kept 12 bases outside the gene matches. CDR1 is LGHNA and CDR2 is YNFKEQ in the germline V gene. This CDR3 region has 18 residues. CDR3 amino acids: CASSHPPSSGGTTDTQYF. The CDR3 nucleotides are TGTGCCAGCAGCCATCCACCCAGTAGCGGGGGTACCACAGATACGCAGTATTTT.

The chain combines TRBV10-2 with TRBJ1-2; weak D call: TRBD1 (6 bases). V was cut by 8 bases and J by 2 bases, with 15 bases left in between. The CDR3 runs 14 residues. Germline V gives CDR1 WSHSY, CDR2 SAAADI. CDR3 sequence (DNA): TGCGCCAGCTGCCGGGACACCAGGAACTATGGCTACACCTTC. It is translated as CASCRDTRNYGYTF.

The J gene is TRBJ2-1, the V gene TRBV11-3; 8 positions match TRBD2. The CDR3 is 18 residues long. V dropped 2 bases and J dropped 10; count of bases not matched to a gene: 19. Germline assignment: CDR1 SGHNT and CDR2 YENEEA. CDR3 in DNA: TGTGCCAGCAGCTTAAAGCTTGGCGGGGGCCCGGGGGGGGAGGAGCAGTTCTTC. This sequence encodes CASSLKLGGGPGGEEQFF. Full variable domain (remainder filled in from reference TRBV11-3 and TRBJ2-1): EAGVVQSPRYKIIEKKQPVAFWCNPISGHNTLYWYLQNLGQGPELLIRYENEEAVDDSQLPKDRFSAERLKGVDSTLKIQPAELGDSAVYLCASSLKLGGGPGGEEQFFGPGTRLTVL.

The genes are TRBV5-4 and TRBJ2-5, with 11 bases fitting TRBD2. The trim removed 1 base at V and 4 bases at J, leaving 9 bases unmatched. CDR3 length: 17 residues. Germline V gene sequence: CDR1 SGHNT, CDR2 YYREEE (reference sequence). In nucleotides, the CDR3 is TGTGCCAGCAGCTTGATCACCCTAGCGGGAGGTTCAGAGACCCAGTACTTC. Translated, it gives CASSLITLAGGSETQYF.

The chain links TRBV4-1 to TRBJ2-1; D not resolved. V was pared by 0 bases and J by 0 bases, with 12 bases between. The CDR3 contains 17 residues. Per the germline V gene, CDR1 is MGHRA and CDR2 is YSYEKL. The CDR3 protein is CASSQENYRSSYNEQFF. CDR3 nucleotide sequence: TGCGCCAGCAGCCAAGAAAACTACCGGAGCTCCTACAATGAGCAGTTCTTC.

This clone was counted between two and nine times. The chain links TRBV5-4 to TRBJ1-2, with 10 bases matching TRBD1. J was trimmed by 2 bases and V by 4 bases; bases with no gene match: 2. Germline CDR1 is SGHNT and CDR2 is YYREEE (reference sequence). The CDR3 is 14 amino acids. The CDR3 is CASSGGQGNYGYTF. The CDR3 bases are TGTGCCAGCAGCGGGGGACAGGGGAACTATGGCTACACCTTC.

This clone was detected once. The chain is built from TRBV27 and TRBJ2-1; no reliable D call. Germline V gene data show CDR1 as MNHEY and CDR2 as SMNVEV (reference sequence). V was cut by 2 bases and J by 2 bases, with 7 bases left in between. The CDR3 consists of 14 residues. The CDR3, as DNA: TGTGCCAGCAGTTTAACAACCCCCTACAATGAGCAGTTCTTC. Protein product: CASSLTTPYNEQFF.

This clone appeared a single time. The chain recombines TRBV2 with TRBJ2-7; D perhaps matches TRBD1 (5 bases). Germline V lookup: CDR1 SNHLY, CDR2 FYNNEI. This CDR3 has 12 residues. V shed 6 bases and J shed 5 bases, with 11 bases lying between them. The CDR3 nucleotides are TGTGCCAGCAGAGCACAGGTAAACGAGCAGTACTTC. Translated: CASRAQVNEQYF.

In this sample, this clone turned up once. The gene calls are TRBV9 and TRBJ2-7; the match to TRBD2 covers 7 bases. This CDR3 spans 14 amino acids. Germline CDR1 is SGDLS and CDR2 is YYNGEE. V lost 4 bases to trimming and J lost 4 bases; unmatched junction nucleotides: 8. The CDR3 nucleotides are TGTGCCAGCAGCCCCCGGACTAGACCTTACGAGCAGTACTTC. Translated: CASSPRTRPYEQYF.

The chain joins TRBV7-9 to TRBJ1-3; D gene ambiguous. CDR1 is SEHNR, CDR2 FQNEAQ, per germline (reference sequence). V lost 0 bases, J lost 7 bases, and 7 bases lay in between. The CDR3 contains 13 residues. The chain's CDR3 is CASSLARQNTIYF. The CDR3 DNA reads as TGTGCCAGCAGCTTAGCGCGGCAGAACACCATATATTTT.

The chain has TRBV4-1 and TRBJ1-2; D uncertain. The V gene's germline CDR1 is MGHRA and CDR2 YSYEKL. The CDR3 has 13 amino acids. V shed 4 bases and J shed 4 bases, with 10 bases lying between them. CDR3 region: CASSLRFLYGYTF. CDR3 in DNA: TGCGCCAGCAGCCTGAGATTCCTCTATGGCTACACCTTC.

This chain uses TRBV6-4 with TRBJ2-2; D gene unclear. This CDR3 contains 14 residues. V was pared by 5 bases and J by 0 bases, with 7 bases between. The germline CDR1 and CDR2 sequences are MRHNA and SNTAGT. CDR3 sequence: CASSLESNTGELFF. In DNA form, the CDR3 reads TGTGCCAGCAGTTTAGAGTCGAACACCGGGGAGCTGTTTTTT.

The rearrangement uses TRBV5-1 and TRBJ2-5; 8 bases are shared with TRBD2. CDR3 length equals 15 residues. Germline lookup yields CDR1 SGHRS and CDR2 YFSETQ. V lost 2 bases and J lost 1; bases outside the gene matches: 4. In DNA, the CDR3 is TGCGCCAGCAGCTTAGACGGGAGGGCCCAAGAGACCCAGTACTTC. This translates into CASSLDGRAQETQYF.